Below, 10 T cell receptor beta chains from the same sample are listed, as sequenced in a study of cytomegalovirus exposure and HLA in healthy donors. Vbeta (60) and Jbeta (13) primers were used in the PCR. The data were produced by immunoSEQ multiplex PCR, yet TCRdb's version contains in-frame clones alone and is incomplete. The sample contains more than 100,000 clones, roughly 9.6% of which appear only once. The material sequenced was PBMCs. Every receptor here comes from a woman between 35 and 50 years old in good health and CMV-seropositive.

This chain uses TRBV5-1 with TRBJ2-3; 8 nucleotides align to TRBD1. Trimming at V came to 3 bases and at J to 3 bases, leaving 3 bases not matched to a gene. Germline V gene data show CDR1 as SGHRS and CDR2 as YFSETQ. The CDR3 loop spans 14 amino acids. The CDR3 nucleotides are TGCGCCAGCAGCTCGGGACAGGTAACAGATACGCAGTATTTT. Residues: CASSSGQVTDTQYF.

This clone was found a few times. The chain recombines TRBV5-1 with TRBJ1-1; the D gene is possibly TRBD1 (6 bases). Germline-derived CDR1 and CDR2 are SGHRS and YFSETQ. Trimming took off 4 bases at V and 6 bases at J, with 19 bases between the two ends. The CDR3 length is 15 residues. The CDR3: CASSPYRVNEAEAFF. The CDR3 DNA reads TGCGCCAGCAGCCCCTACAGGGTTAATGAAGCTGAAGCTTTCTTT.

The chain recombines TRBV5-1 with TRBJ2-7; 8 bases are shared with TRBD1. Germline CDR1 SGHRS, CDR2 YFSETQ. The CDR3 is made up of 14 amino acids. Trimming at V came to 4 bases and at J to 4 bases, leaving 7 bases not matched to a gene. The chain's CDR3 is CASSGSGGLYEQYF. In DNA form, the CDR3 reads TGCGCCAGCAGCGGATCAGGGGGCCTTTACGAGCAGTACTTC.

There are a few counts of this clone. CDR3 amino acids: CASSLDQGLAGGPNTGELFF. The CDR3 DNA follows: TGTGCCAGCAGCTTAGACCAGGGACTAGCGGGGGGCCCGAACACCGGGGAGCTGTTTTTT. This chain joins TRBV7-8 and TRBJ2-2, with 15 bases that match TRBD2. The CDR3 runs 20 residues. Germline lookup yields CDR1 SGHVS and CDR2 FQNEAQ. V shed 1 base, J shed 0 bases, and the junction held 6 bases outside the gene matches. Full variable domain (remainder filled in from reference TRBV7-8 and TRBJ2-2): GAGVSQSPRYKVAKRGQDVALRCDPISGHVSLFWYQQALGQGPEFLTYFQNEAQLDKSGLPSDRFFAERPEGSVSTLKIQRTQQEDSAVYLCASSLDQGLAGGPNTGELFFGEGSRLTVL.

The chain joins TRBV29-1 to TRBJ1-2; 8 bases line up with TRBD1. Germline V lookup: CDR1 SQVTM, CDR2 ANQGSEA. The CDR3 is 12 amino acids. V lost 7 bases, J lost 4 bases, and 5 bases stayed unmatched. Here the CDR3 DNA reads TGCAGCGCTGACAGGGGTGGCTATGGCTACACCTTC. It translates to CSADRGGYGYTF.

The rearrangement joins TRBV2 to TRBJ1-5, with D possibly being TRBD1 (6 bases). The CDR3 length is 15 residues. Trimming removed 6 bases from V and 4 bases from J, with 16 bases in between. In germline, CDR1 is SNHLY, CDR2 FYNNEI. In DNA, the CDR3 is TGTGCCAGCAGCCTGATGGGCAGGGGAAATCAGCCCCAGCATTTT. It codes for CASSLMGRGNQPQHF. The full variable domain, completed using reference TRBV2 and TRBJ1-5, is EPEVTQTPSHQVTQMGQEVILRCVPISNHLYFYWYRQILGQKVEFLVSFYNNEISEKSEIFDDQFSVERPDGSNFTLKIRSTKLEDSAMYFCASSLMGRGNQPQHFGDGTRLSIL.

This clone was detected only a few times. This chain links TRBV5-1 with TRBJ2-5; TRBD1 aligns across 9 bases. This CDR3 spans 15 amino acids. Germline V CDR1 and CDR2: SGHRS, YFSETQ. Trimming took 3 bases from V and 0 from J; bases not matched to a gene: 3. The CDR3 DNA follows: TGCGCCAGCAGCTACAGGGGGCAAAACCAAGAGACCCAGTACTTC. It translates to CASSYRGQNQETQYF.

The rearrangement uses TRBV10-3 and TRBJ2-7, with D unresolved. There are 12 residues in the CDR3. Trimming removed 3 bases from V and 4 bases from J, with 7 bases in between. The germline gives CDR1 ENHRY, CDR2 SYGVKD. DNA of the CDR3: TGTGCCATCAGTGATGACGGGTACGAGCAGTACTTC. The encoded protein is CAISDDGYEQYF.

This rearrangement joins TRBV6-5 to TRBJ2-4, with unresolved D. In germline, CDR1 is MNHEY, CDR2 SVGAGI. CDR3 length equals 14 residues. Trimming removed 4 bases from V and 6 bases from J, with 13 bases in between. The CDR3 nucleotides read TGTGCCAGCAGTTCTTTTTCGTACAGAAACATTCAGTACTTC. Its translation is CASSSFSYRNIQYF.

Only a few counts were recorded for this clone. The chain joins TRBV5-1 to TRBJ2-5, with TRBD1 matching 7 bases. From germline, CDR1 is SGHRS and CDR2 YFSETQ. Trimming at V came to 4 bases and at J to 2 bases, leaving 8 bases not matched to a gene. CDR3 size: 15 residues. CDR3 in DNA: TGCGCCAGCAGCAGGGGGACAGCCCTTCAAGAGACCCAGTACTTC. Translated: CASSRGTALQETQYF.